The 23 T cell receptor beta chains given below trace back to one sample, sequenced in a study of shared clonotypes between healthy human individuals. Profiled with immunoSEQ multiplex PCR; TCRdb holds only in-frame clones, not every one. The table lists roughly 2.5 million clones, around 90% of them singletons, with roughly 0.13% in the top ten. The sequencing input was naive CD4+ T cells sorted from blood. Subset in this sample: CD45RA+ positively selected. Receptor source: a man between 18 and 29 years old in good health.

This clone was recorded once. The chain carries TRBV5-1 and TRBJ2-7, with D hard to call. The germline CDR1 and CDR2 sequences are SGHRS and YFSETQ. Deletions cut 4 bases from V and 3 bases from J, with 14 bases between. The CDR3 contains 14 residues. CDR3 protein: CASSPRATSYEQYF. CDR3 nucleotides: TGCGCCAGCAGCCCCCGTGCAACCAGCTACGAGCAGTACTTC. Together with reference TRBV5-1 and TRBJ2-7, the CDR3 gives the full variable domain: KAGVTQTPRYLIKTRGQQVTLSCSPISGHRSVSWYQQTPGQGLQFLFEYFSETQRNKGNFPGRFSGRQFSNSRSEMNVSTLELGDSALYLCASSPRATSYEQYFGPGTRLTVT.

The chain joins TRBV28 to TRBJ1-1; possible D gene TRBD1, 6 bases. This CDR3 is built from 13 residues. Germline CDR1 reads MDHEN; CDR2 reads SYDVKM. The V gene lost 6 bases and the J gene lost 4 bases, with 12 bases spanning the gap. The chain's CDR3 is CASSQQGITEAFF. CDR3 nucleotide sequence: TGTGCCAGCAGCCAACAGGGAATCACTGAAGCTTTCTTT.

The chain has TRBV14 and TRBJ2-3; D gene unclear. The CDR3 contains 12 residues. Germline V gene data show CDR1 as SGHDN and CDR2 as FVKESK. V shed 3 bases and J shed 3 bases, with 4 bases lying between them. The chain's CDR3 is CASSHLTDTQYF. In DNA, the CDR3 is TGTGCCAGCAGCCATTTGACAGATACGCAGTATTTT.

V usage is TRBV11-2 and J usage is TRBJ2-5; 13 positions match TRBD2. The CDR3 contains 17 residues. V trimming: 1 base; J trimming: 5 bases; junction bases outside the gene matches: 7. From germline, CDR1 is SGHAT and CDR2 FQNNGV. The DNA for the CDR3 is TGTGCCAGCAGCTTAGGGGGGACTAGCGGGGTAGTGGAGACCCAGTACTTC. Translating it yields CASSLGGTSGVVETQYF.

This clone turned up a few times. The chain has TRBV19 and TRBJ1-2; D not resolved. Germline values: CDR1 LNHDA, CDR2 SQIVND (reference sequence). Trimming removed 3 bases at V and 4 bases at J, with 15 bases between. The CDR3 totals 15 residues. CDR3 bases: TGTGCCAGTAGTATCTTGTTTCCAAACGGCTATGGCTACACCTTC. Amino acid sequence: CASSILFPNGYGYTF.

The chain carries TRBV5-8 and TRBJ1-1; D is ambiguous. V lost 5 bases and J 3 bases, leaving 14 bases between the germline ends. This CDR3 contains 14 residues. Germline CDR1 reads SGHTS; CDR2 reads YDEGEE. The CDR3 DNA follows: TGTGCCAGCAGATTGAGCGGGTTTGACACTGAAGCTTTCTTT. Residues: CASRLSGFDTEAFF.

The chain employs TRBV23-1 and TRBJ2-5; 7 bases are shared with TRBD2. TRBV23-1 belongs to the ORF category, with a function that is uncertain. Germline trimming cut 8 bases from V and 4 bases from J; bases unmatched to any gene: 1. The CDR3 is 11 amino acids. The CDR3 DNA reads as TGCGCCAGCGGGGGGGTAGAGACCCAGTACTTC. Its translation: CASGGVETQYF.

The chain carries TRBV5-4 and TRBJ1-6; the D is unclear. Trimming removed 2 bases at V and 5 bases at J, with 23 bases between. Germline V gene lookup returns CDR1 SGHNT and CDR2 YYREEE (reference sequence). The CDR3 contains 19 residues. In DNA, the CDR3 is TGTGCCAGCAGCTTCCGGGTCAAGGGAGTTGTTTCGGATAATTCACCCCTCCACTTT. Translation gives CASSFRVKGVVSDNSPLHF. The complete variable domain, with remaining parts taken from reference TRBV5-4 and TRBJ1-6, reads ETGVTQSPTHLIKTRGQQVTLRCSSQSGHNTVSWYQQALGQGPQFIFQYYREEENGRGNFPPRFSGLQFPNYSSELNVNALELDDSALYLCASSFRVKGVVSDNSPLHFGNGTRLTVT.

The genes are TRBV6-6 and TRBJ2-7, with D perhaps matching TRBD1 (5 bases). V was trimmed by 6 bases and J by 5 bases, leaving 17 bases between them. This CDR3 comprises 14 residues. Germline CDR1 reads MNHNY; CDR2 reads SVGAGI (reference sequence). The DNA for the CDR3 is TGTGCCAGCAGCGACAGCTTTACCCCCCACGAGCAGTACTTC. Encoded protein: CASSDSFTPHEQYF.

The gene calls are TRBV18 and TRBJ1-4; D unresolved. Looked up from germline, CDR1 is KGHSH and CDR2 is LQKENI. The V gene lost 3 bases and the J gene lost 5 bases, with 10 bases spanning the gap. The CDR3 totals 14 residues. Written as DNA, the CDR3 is TGTGCCAGCTCACCTGGACGGGTAAATGAAAAACTGTTTTTT. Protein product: CASSPGRVNEKLFF.

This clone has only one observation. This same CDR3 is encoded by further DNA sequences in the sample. In DNA form, the CDR3 reads TGTGCCAGTAGTATCTCAGGGGAACGGCAGCCCCAGCATTTT. Translation: CASSISGERQPQHF. The chain carries TRBV19 and TRBJ1-5; D is perhaps TRBD1 (6 bases). The CDR3 spans 14 residues. The germline V gene has CDR1 LNHDA and CDR2 SQIVND (reference sequence). The ends were cut back, 3 bases at V and 7 bases at J, with 13 bases in the middle. Full variable domain (remainder filled in from reference TRBV19 and TRBJ1-5): DGGITQSPKYLFRKEGQNVTLSCEQNLNHDAMYWYRQDPGQGLRLIYYSQIVNDFQKGDIAEGYSVSREKKESFPLTVTSAQKNPTAFYLCASSISGERQPQHFGDGTRLSIL.

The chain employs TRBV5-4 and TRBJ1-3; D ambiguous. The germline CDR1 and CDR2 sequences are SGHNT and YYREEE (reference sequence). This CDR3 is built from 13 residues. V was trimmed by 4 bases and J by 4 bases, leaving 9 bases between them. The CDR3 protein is CASSVPGGNTIYF. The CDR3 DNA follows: TGTGCCAGCAGCGTACCGGGAGGAAACACCATATATTTT. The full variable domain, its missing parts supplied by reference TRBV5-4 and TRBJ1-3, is ETGVTQSPTHLIKTRGQQVTLRCSSQSGHNTVSWYQQALGQGPQFIFQYYREEENGRGNFPPRFSGLQFPNYSSELNVNALELDDSALYLCASSVPGGNTIYFGEGSWLTVV.

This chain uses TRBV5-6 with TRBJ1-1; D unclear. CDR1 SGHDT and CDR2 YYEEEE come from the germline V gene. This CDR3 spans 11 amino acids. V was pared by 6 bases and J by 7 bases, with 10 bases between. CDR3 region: CASTSDGEAFF. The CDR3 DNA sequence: TGTGCCAGCACCTCGGACGGTGAAGCTTTCTTT.

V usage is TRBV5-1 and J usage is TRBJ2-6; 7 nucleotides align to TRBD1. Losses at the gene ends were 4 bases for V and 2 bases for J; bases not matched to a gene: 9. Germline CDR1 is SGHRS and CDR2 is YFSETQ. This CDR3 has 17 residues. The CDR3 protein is CASSIKTGLTGANVLTF. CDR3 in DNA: TGCGCCAGCAGCATAAAGACAGGGTTAACTGGGGCCAACGTCCTGACTTTC.

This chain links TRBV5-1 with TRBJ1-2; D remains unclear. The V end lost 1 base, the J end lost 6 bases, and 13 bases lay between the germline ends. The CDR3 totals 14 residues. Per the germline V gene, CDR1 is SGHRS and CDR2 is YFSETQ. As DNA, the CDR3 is TGCGCCAGCAGCTTGAGTTGGGCGCCGGATGGCTACACCTTC. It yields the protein CASSLSWAPDGYTF.

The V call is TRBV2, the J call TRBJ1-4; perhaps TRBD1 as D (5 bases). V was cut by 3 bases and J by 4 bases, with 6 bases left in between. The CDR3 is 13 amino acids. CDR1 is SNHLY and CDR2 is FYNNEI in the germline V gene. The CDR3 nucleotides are TGTGCCAGCAGTGAGGGGCTTAATGAAAAACTGTTTTTT. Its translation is CASSEGLNEKLFF.

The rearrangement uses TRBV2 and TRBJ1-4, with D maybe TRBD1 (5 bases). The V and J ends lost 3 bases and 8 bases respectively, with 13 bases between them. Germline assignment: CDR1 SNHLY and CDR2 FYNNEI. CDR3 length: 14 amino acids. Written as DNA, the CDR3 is TGTGCCAGCAGTGATATTGGGGCGCGGGAAAAACTGTTTTTT. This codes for CASSDIGAREKLFF.

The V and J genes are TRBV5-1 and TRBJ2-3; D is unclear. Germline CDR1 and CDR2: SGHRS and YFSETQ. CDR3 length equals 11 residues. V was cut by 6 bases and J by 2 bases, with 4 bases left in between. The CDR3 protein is CASKDTDTQYF. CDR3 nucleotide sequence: TGCGCCAGCAAAGACACAGATACGCAGTATTTT.

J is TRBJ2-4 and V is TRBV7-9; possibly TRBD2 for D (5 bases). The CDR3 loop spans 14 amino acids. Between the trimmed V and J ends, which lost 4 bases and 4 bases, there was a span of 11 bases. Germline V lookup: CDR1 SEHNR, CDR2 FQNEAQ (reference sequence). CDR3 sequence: CASSSASRKNIQYF. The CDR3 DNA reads TGTGCCAGCAGCTCGGCTAGCAGGAAAAACATTCAGTACTTC.

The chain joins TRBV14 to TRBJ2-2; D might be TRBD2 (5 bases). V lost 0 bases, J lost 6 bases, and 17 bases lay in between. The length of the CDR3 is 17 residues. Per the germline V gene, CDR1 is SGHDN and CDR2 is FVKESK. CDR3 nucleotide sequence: TGTGCCAGCAGCCAAGAAGTGCGAGCGGCGACGCCCGGGGAGCTGTTTTTT. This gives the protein CASSQEVRAATPGELFF.

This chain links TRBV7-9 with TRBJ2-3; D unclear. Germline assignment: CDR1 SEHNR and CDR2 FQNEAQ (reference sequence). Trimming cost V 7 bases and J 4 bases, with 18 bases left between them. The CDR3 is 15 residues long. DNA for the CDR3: TGTGCCAGCACCCAAACTCGACCCGGCGCAGATACGCAGTATTTT. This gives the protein CASTQTRPGADTQYF.

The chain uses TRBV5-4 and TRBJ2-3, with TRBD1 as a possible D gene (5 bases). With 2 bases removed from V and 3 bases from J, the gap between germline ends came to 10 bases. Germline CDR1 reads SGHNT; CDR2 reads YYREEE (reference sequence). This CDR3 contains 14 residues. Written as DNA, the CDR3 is TGTGCCAGCAGCTTTGGGCAGGGAACAGATACGCAGTATTTT. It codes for CASSFGQGTDTQYF.

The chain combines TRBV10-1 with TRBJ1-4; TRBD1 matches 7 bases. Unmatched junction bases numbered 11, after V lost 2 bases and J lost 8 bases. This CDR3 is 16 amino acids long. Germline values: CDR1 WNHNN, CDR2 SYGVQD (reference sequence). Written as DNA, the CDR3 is TGCGCCAGCAGTGAGCCCCCCGCTCAGGGGGGGGAAAAACTGTTTTTT. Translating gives CASSEPPAQGGEKLFF.